A single T cell receptor beta chain is shown here with its context. Per the study methods: Reference gene primers were amplified, and this amplification served to estimate nucleated cell counts. Produced via immunoSEQ multiplex PCR; TCRdb's table is partial and in-frame only. The V and J calls and clone size come from that table; D and trimming were worked out from the DNA. Found here are around 56,000 clones, 70% to 75% of them singletons; the top ten hold 14%. The data were taken from a study of blood T cell repertoires in COVID-19. Overall study: Sites across the United States, Italy and Spain contributed samples from acute and convalescent COVID-19.

The germline V gene has CDR1 GTSNPN and CDR2 SVGIG (reference sequence). The V and J ends lost 4 bases and 5 bases respectively, with 11 bases between them. CDR3 length: 12 residues. The clonotype comes from a woman in her 70s with acute or convalescent COVID-19. Specimen: peripheral blood. The chain links TRBV30 to TRBJ1-2, with D possibly matching TRBD1 (5 bases). The CDR3 sequence: CAWTGFGYGYTF. The CDR3 region has the DNA TGTGCCTGGACAGGGTTTGGGTATGGCTACACCTTC.